These 18 T cell receptor beta chains came from one sample sequenced in a study of cytomegalovirus exposure and HLA in healthy donors. PCR amplification relied on 60 Vbeta primers (plus 13 Jbeta primers). Repertoires were generated with immunoSEQ multiplex PCR, while TCRdb's copy carries only in-frame clones and drops some. The sample includes about 150,000 clones, 55% to 75% of them seen just once. Input material: PBMCs. Receptor source: a woman aged 60-75 years in good health and CMV-seropositive.

The chain is built from TRBV28 and TRBJ2-7; 7 bases align to TRBD2. Germline assignment: CDR1 MDHEN and CDR2 SYDVKM. The CDR3 is made up of 16 amino acids. Losses at the gene ends were 4 bases for V and 0 bases for J; bases not matched to a gene: 9. The CDR3 sequence: CASSWIPGTNSYEQYF. CDR3 nucleotides: TGTGCCAGCAGTTGGATTCCCGGGACTAACTCCTACGAGCAGTACTTC.

The V call is TRBV28, the J call TRBJ2-3; 12 bases line up with TRBD2. Per the germline V gene, CDR1 is MDHEN and CDR2 is SYDVKM. V lost 4 bases, J lost 6 bases, and 8 bases stayed unmatched. This CDR3 is 16 amino acids long. This chain's CDR3 is CASSSRLAGALDTQYF. The DNA of the CDR3 is TGTGCCAGCAGTTCCCGACTAGCGGGAGCTTTGGATACGCAGTATTTT.

The genes are TRBV5-1 and TRBJ1-2; 8 bases match TRBD1. Losses at the gene ends were 0 bases for V and 7 bases for J; bases not matched to a gene: 8. CDR1 and CDR2 (germline): SGHRS, YFSETQ. The CDR3 covers 15 residues. The CDR3 region is CASSLGGSQGVGYTF. CDR3 coding DNA: TGCGCCAGCAGCTTGGGAGGCTCACAGGGGGTTGGCTACACCTTC.

J is TRBJ1-1 and V is TRBV28; 7 bases agree with TRBD1. Germline CDR1 reads MDHEN; CDR2 reads SYDVKM. Losses at the gene ends were 3 bases for V and 1 base for J; bases not matched to a gene: 2. CDR3 size: 14 residues. The CDR3 loop reads CASSLGQSNTEAFF. The CDR3 region has the DNA TGTGCCAGCAGTTTGGGACAGTCGAACACTGAAGCTTTCTTT. The full variable domain, with the rest looked up from reference TRBV28 and TRBJ1-1, is DVKVTQSSRYLVKRTGEKVFLECVQDMDHENMFWYRQDPGLGLRLIYFSYDVKMKEKGDIPEGYSVSREKKERFSLILESASTNQTSMYLCASSLGQSNTEAFFGQGTRLTVV.

The chain combines TRBV6-4 with TRBJ2-1, with 7 bases lining up with TRBD2. Germline V CDR1 and CDR2: MRHNA, SNTAGT. This CDR3 has 15 amino acids. V shed 2 bases, J shed 3 bases, and the junction held 4 bases outside the gene matches. The CDR3 DNA reads as TGTGCCAGCAGTGACGTTGCGGGAGACTACAATGAGCAGTTCTTC. It encodes CASSDVAGDYNEQFF.

The gene calls are TRBV9 and TRBJ2-5; 8 bases map to TRBD1. The CDR3 runs 14 residues. V shed 4 bases, J shed 4 bases, and the junction held 6 bases outside the gene matches. Germline-derived CDR1 and CDR2 are SGDLS and YYNGEE. The CDR3 reads CASSPGQGRETQYF. As DNA, the CDR3 is TGTGCCAGCAGCCCTGGACAGGGTCGAGAGACCCAGTACTTC.

This clone has just a few counts. The V and J genes are TRBV28 and TRBJ2-1; TRBD1 aligns across 7 bases. The V segment lost 6 bases and the J segment 8 bases; nucleotides outside the gene matches: 10. Germline CDR1 and CDR2: MDHEN and SYDVKM. CDR3 size: 14 residues. CDR3 nucleotide sequence: TGTGCCAGCAGCGGGACAGACCTTTGGGATGAGCAGTTCTTC. This sequence encodes CASSGTDLWDEQFF.

The rearrangement uses TRBV9 and TRBJ2-2; no definite D call. V was cut by 0 bases and J by 4 bases, with 13 bases left in between. The CDR3 has 16 amino acids. Germline V lookup: CDR1 SGDLS, CDR2 YYNGEE. The CDR3 here is CASSVEIEISTGELFF. The CDR3 DNA follows: TGTGCCAGCAGCGTAGAGATTGAGATTTCCACCGGGGAGCTGTTTTTT.

The chain couples TRBV6-1 to TRBJ2-3, with D possibly matching TRBD1 (5 bases). The length of the CDR3 is 15 residues. V was pared by 7 bases and J by 0 bases, with 14 bases between. The germline V gene encodes CDR1 MNHNS and CDR2 SASEGT. The CDR3 nucleotides are TGTGCCAGCATATTAGGGGTCGTTAGCACAGATACGCAGTATTTT. Translating it yields CASILGVVSTDTQYF.

The chain combines TRBV19 with TRBJ1-2; the D is unclear. V shed 7 bases and J shed 2 bases, with 11 bases lying between them. The CDR3 is made up of 13 amino acids. Germline V lookup: CDR1 LNHDA, CDR2 SQIVND (reference sequence). The CDR3 here is CASNRGGNYGYTF. In nucleotides, the CDR3 is TGTGCCAGTAATAGAGGTGGAAACTATGGCTACACCTTC.

This chain uses TRBV18 with TRBJ1-4, with TRBD1 matching 7 bases. The length of the CDR3 is 16 residues. The junction had 4 bases not matched to a gene; V was cut back by 3 bases and J by 0 bases. Germline values: CDR1 KGHSH, CDR2 LQKENI. CDR3 region: CASSPGQASTNEKLFF. CDR3 sequence (DNA): TGTGCCAGCTCACCCGGACAGGCCTCAACTAATGAAAAACTGTTTTTT.

This clone was seen a few times. The genes are TRBV6-5 and TRBJ1-1, with 7 bases identical to TRBD1. Germline V gives CDR1 MNHEY, CDR2 SVGAGI. V shed 6 bases, J shed 0 bases, and the junction held 7 bases outside the gene matches. The CDR3 runs 15 residues. The CDR3, as DNA: TGTGCCAGCAGGTATAACAGGGGCCTGAACACTGAAGCTTTCTTT. Its translation: CASRYNRGLNTEAFF.

The CDR3 sequence: CAWKWGATNEKLFF. For the CDR3, the DNA is TGTGCCTGGAAGTGGGGGGCAACTAATGAAAAACTGTTTTTT. The chain uses TRBV30 and TRBJ1-4, with D tentatively TRBD1 (5 bases). V was clipped by 4 bases and J by 0 bases, with 9 bases between them. Looked up from germline, CDR1 is GTSNPN and CDR2 is SVGIG (reference sequence). There are 14 residues in the CDR3. The complete variable domain, with remaining parts taken from reference TRBV30 and TRBJ1-4, reads SQTIHQWPATLVQPVGSPLSLECTVEGTSNPNLYWYRQAAGRGLQLLFYSVGIGQISSEVPQNLSASRPQDRQFILSSKKLLLSDSGFYLCAWKWGATNEKLFFGSGTQLSVL.

A few counts support this clone. V usage is TRBV28 and J usage is TRBJ1-5, with a weak D call TRBD1 (5 bases). Trimming cost V 8 bases and J 0 bases, with 11 bases left between them. Germline CDR1 MDHEN, CDR2 SYDVKM. The CDR3 extends over 14 amino acids. The CDR3, as DNA: TGTGCCAGCTACCGGGGGAATAGCAATCAGCCCCAGCATTTT. Its translation: CASYRGNSNQPQHF.

This chain connects TRBV6-4 to TRBJ2-5; the match to TRBD1 covers 7 bases. Germline assignment: CDR1 MRHNA and CDR2 SNTAGT. V was pared by 0 bases and J by 7 bases, with 8 bases of the junction left unmatched. CDR3 length: 15 amino acids. CDR3 sequence reads: CASSDSGQLRRTQYF. CDR3 coding DNA: TGTGCCAGCAGTGACTCGGGACAGCTACGGCGGACCCAGTACTTC.

V usage is TRBV28 and J usage is TRBJ2-7; 13 bases line up with TRBD2. The V gene's germline CDR1 is MDHEN and CDR2 SYDVKM. The V segment lost 6 bases and the J segment 3 bases; nucleotides outside the gene matches: 8. The CDR3 is 16 residues long. CDR3 sequence: CASSSTSGRVSYEQYF. CDR3 nucleotide sequence: TGTGCCAGCAGCTCTACTAGCGGGAGGGTTAGCTACGAGCAGTACTTC. Looking up the rest from reference TRBV28 and TRBJ2-7 gives the full variable domain: DVKVTQSSRYLVKRTGEKVFLECVQDMDHENMFWYRQDPGLGLRLIYFSYDVKMKEKGDIPEGYSVSREKKERFSLILESASTNQTSMYLCASSSTSGRVSYEQYFGPGTRLTVT.

The V and J genes are TRBV30 and TRBJ2-7; possible D gene TRBD2, 5 bases. This CDR3 has 14 amino acids. The germline V gene has CDR1 GTSNPN and CDR2 SVGIG (reference sequence). Trimming removed 5 bases at V and 5 bases at J, with 19 bases between. The CDR3 loop is CAWGEGGRIDEQYF. The CDR3 DNA is TGTGCCTGGGGAGAGGGCGGGCGGATCGACGAGCAGTACTTC.

The chain links TRBV4-1 to TRBJ2-3, with TRBD2 identical over 8 bases. V was clipped by 0 bases and J by 1 base; unmatched bases: 3. The CDR3 sequence is 16 residues long. Germline values: CDR1 MGHRA, CDR2 YSYEKL. The CDR3 loop is CASSQDEAGGTDTQYF. The CDR3 DNA follows: TGCGCCAGCAGCCAAGATGAAGCGGGGGGCACAGATACGCAGTATTTT.